This T cell receptor beta chain was captured in a study of T cell responses to AZD1222 COVID-19 vaccine. The assay was immunoSEQ multiplex PCR, and TCRdb's table has in-frame clones only and misses some. The profile shows about 150,000 clones, 90% to 95% of them singletons. Trimming removed 2 bases from V and 4 bases from J; junction bases left unmatched: 1. The CDR3 has 13 amino acids. Germline V gene data show CDR1 as SNHLY and CDR2 as FYNNEI. Study-wide findings and caveats: The donors showed a predominance of white British ancestry and of females, with possible underestimation of clonal diversity. Repertoire sampling was restricted to post-peak T cell response timepoints. Spike-wide vaccine-associated CD4 TCRs dominated at 160-218 and 743-854.

Concerning this clone itself: The antigen is unknown.

The input for sequencing was peripheral blood, taken 28 days after the second AZD1222 dose. The chain is built from TRBV2 and TRBJ1-1, with 7 nucleotides matching TRBD1. The clonotype comes from an adult who received the AZD1222 COVID-19 vaccine. The CDR3 DNA reads as TGTGCCAGCAGTGAAAGGGGGCCCACTGAAGCTTTCTTT. Translated: CASSERGPTEAFF.